This T cell receptor (beta chain) was recorded in a study of early T cells in non-severe SARS-CoV-2 infection. Whole-study context: Unsorted whole-blood RNA was sequenced in bulk, leaving chains unpaired. Study-level findings and limits: Comparison of clonotypes with VDJdb favored anti-spike CD8 responses while missing private and CD4 specificities.

V shed 3 bases and J 2 bases; nucleotides not matched to a gene: 7. The CDR3 extends over 16 amino acids. Per germline, CDR1 SGHVS and CDR2 FQNEAQ. Individual cDNA molecules received unique molecular identifiers. TCRdb re-called the 5' RACE reads with MiXCR, one entry per CDR3 protein. The repertoire holds about 79,000 distinct CDR3 sequences, roughly 10% seen once, with about 4.5% in the top ten. Regarding this clonotype: Its antigen remains unknown.

Sequenced: whole blood. The V gene is TRBV7-8, the J gene TRBJ2-5; TRBD1 aligns across 9 bases. The receptor was isolated from an adult who was a healthcare worker with PCR-confirmed SARS-CoV-2 infection or an uninfected control (not recorded which). For the CDR3, the DNA is TGTGCCAGCAGCTTTGGGGGGACAGGGAGGCAAGAGACCCAGTACTTC. Protein product: CASSFGGTGRQETQYF.